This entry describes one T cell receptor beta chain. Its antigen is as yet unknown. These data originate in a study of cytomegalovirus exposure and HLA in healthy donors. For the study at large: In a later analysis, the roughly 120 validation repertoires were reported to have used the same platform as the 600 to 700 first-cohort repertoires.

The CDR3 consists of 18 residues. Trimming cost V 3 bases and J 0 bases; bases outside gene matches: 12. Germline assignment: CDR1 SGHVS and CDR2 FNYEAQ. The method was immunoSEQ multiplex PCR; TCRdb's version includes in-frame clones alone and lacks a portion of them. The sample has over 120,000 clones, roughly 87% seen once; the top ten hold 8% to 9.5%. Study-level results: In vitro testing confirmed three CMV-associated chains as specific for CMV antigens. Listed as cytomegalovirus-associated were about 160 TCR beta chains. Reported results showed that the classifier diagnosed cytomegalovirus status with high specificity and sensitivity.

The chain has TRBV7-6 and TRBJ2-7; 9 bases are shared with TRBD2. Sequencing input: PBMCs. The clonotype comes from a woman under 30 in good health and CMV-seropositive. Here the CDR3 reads CASSFPGLAVLSSYEQYF. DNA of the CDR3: TGTGCCAGCAGCTTTCCGGGACTAGCTGTTTTGAGCTCCTACGAGCAGTACTTC.